This record concerns one T cell receptor (beta chain) sequence. Profiled with immunoSEQ multiplex PCR; TCRdb holds only in-frame clones, not every one. The sample yields about 160,000 clones, about 94% seen once. Trimming took 3 bases from V and 5 from J, leaving 13 bases between them. Germline-derived CDR1 and CDR2 are WNHNN and SYGVQD (reference sequence). The CDR3 spans 14 residues. These data originate in a study of control samples from healthy donors and cancer patients. This chain joins TRBV10-1 and TRBJ2-5; D is possibly TRBD1 or TRBD2 (6 bases each). This TCR came from a woman aged 25 to 39 in good health. The sequencing sample was made of blood. CDR3 loop: CASSDGGAGETQYF. The CDR3 nucleotides read TGCGCCAGCAGTGACGGGGGCGCAGGGGAGACCCAGTACTTC.